These 3 T cell receptor beta chains came from one sample sequenced in a study of blood T cells in healthy people across ages. A second PCR, run for about 6 to 11 cycles, used a sample-barcoded 5' primer plus a J-beta primer mix. A single record per CDR3 protein comes from TCRdb applying MiXCR to the 5' RACE reads. The table has about 1.8 million distinct CDR3 sequences, about 50% seen once. The material sequenced was blood. The receptors come from a middle-aged woman in good health.

J is TRBJ2-5 and V is TRBV21-1; the table's D call, TRBD1, has no DNA check behind it. The better agreement between TRBJ2-7 and the DNA end casts doubt on the J call. TRBV21-1 is a pseudogene locus. The CDR3 spans 16 residues. The CDR3 reads CASSAQLDRVGNEQYF. The DNA for the CDR3 is TGTGCCAGCAGCGCACAACTTGACAGGGTGGGAAACGAGCAGTACTTC.

Details on this clonotype: Sequence at one end of the junction differs from germline and may be a read error. As DNA, the CDR3 is TGTACCAGCGGCGGCGGAAACTTAGCGGACTACGAGCAGTACTTC. It specifies CTSGGGNLADYEQYF. The chain joins TRBV5-6 to TRBJ2-4, with D tentatively TRBD2 (6 bases). The J call is uncertain, as TRBJ2-7 better fits the DNA end. Germline lookup yields CDR1 SGHDT and CDR2 YYEEEE. The CDR3 extends over 15 amino acids.

In this sample, this clonotype turned up a few times. The rearrangement joins TRBV29-1 to TRBJ2-1; no clear D. The J call is doubtful: the DNA matches TRBJ2-7 better. The CDR3 extends over 16 amino acids. Germline values: CDR1 SQVTM, CDR2 ANQGSEA. In DNA form, the CDR3 reads TGCAGCGTTCTCTCTTCTTCCGCCAGCTCCTACAATGAGCAGTACTTC. Translation gives CSVLSSSASSYNEQYF.